A selection of T cell receptor beta chains follows, all from one sample in a study of T cell responses to AZD1222 COVID-19 vaccine. The assay was immunoSEQ multiplex PCR, and TCRdb's table has in-frame clones only and misses some. The sample lists approximately 120,000 clones; over 75% were seen once. The source was peripheral blood, collected 28 days after the second AZD1222 dose. These receptors all come from an adult who received the AZD1222 COVID-19 vaccine. Each CDR3 is given with its conserved first and last residue. The D gene is left open where the match is weak. The size field is filled for only some rows; it gives once, few, many or a size class.

>NA|TRBJ1-2|NA|TRBV9
CASSPGTSGYTF
TGTGCCAGCAGCCCCGGGACATCTGGCTACACCTTC
>NA|TRBJ2-5|NA|TRBV7-9
CASRTSSGMETQYF
TGTGCCAGCAGAACTTCCAGCGGAATGGAGACCCAGTACTTC
>NA|TRBJ2-7|TRBD2|TRBV30
CAWSAQLAGGGEQYF
TGTGCCTGGAGTGCCCAACTAGCGGGAGGAGGTGAGCAGTACTTC
>NA|TRBJ1-4|TRBD1|TRBV4-1
CASSQPDRVGEKLFF
TGCGCCAGCAGCCAACCGGACAGGGTAGGCGAAAAACTGTTTTTT
>NA|TRBJ1-3|NA|TRBV6-6
CASHDRGTIYF
TGTGCCAGCCATGACCGAGGCACCATATATTTT
>NA|TRBJ2-7|TRBD1|TRBV30
CAWTKQGGEQYF
TGTGCCTGGACCAAACAGGGGGGCGAGCAGTACTTC
>NA|TRBJ2-7|NA|TRBV2
CASRGGGGTGSYEQYF
TGTGCCAGCAGGGGAGGGGGAGGGACGGGCTCCTACGAGCAGTACTTC
>NA|TRBJ2-1|TRBD2|TRBV4-2
CASSQGLAGDGEQFF
TGTGCCAGCAGCCAAGGACTAGCGGGAGACGGTGAGCAGTTCTTC
>NA|TRBJ2-1|NA|TRBV11-2
CASSLSRTARGEQFF
TGTGCCAGCAGCTTATCAAGGACTGCGCGGGGTGAGCAGTTCTTC
>NA|TRBJ1-1|NA|TRBV29-1
CSVEGSMNTEAFF
TGCAGCGTTGAGGGCAGCATGAACACTGAAGCTTTCTTT
>once|TRBJ2-7|NA|TRBV10-1
CASSQSSYEQYF
TGCGCCAGCAGTCAGAGCTCCTACGAGCAGTACTTC
>once|TRBJ1-5|NA|TRBV6-2/TRBV6-3
CASSYWRQVNQPQHF
TGTGCCAGCAGTTATTGGAGACAGGTCAATCAGCCCCAGCATTTT
>NA|TRBJ2-1|NA|TRBV29-1
CSGSYNEQFF
TGCAGCGGCTCCTACAATGAGCAGTTCTTC
>once|TRBJ1-6|NA|TRBV6-6
CASRGELLHF
TGTGCCAGCCGGGGAGAGTTGCTCCACTTT
>NA|TRBJ1-5|NA|TRBV9
CASSPNQPQHF
TGTGCCAGCAGCCCCAATCAGCCCCAGCATTTT
>NA|TRBJ2-6|NA|TRBV11-2
CASSGGANVLTF
TGTGCCAGCAGCGGTGGGGCCAACGTCCTGACTTTC
>NA|TRBJ1-2|TRBD1|TRBV19
CASWTGSNYGYTF
TGTGCCAGTTGGACAGGATCTAACTATGGCTACACCTTC
>once|TRBJ1-3|NA|TRBV11-1
CASSLAPDGNTIYF
TGTGCCAGCAGCTTAGCGCCGGATGGAAACACCATATATTTT
>NA|TRBJ1-1|NA|TRBV9
CASSVGGGLQAFF
TGTGCCAGCAGCGTAGGAGGTGGCTTACAAGCTTTCTTT
>NA|TRBJ2-1|TRBD1|TRBV7-8
CASSAPRTGGSYEQFF
TGTGCCAGCAGCGCACCACGGACAGGGGGCAGTTATGAGCAGTTCTTC
>NA|TRBJ2-5|NA|TRBV3-1/TRBV3-2
CASSPGLHKQETQYF
TGTGCCAGCAGCCCGGGACTCCATAAACAAGAGACCCAGTACTTC
>NA|TRBJ2-7|TRBD2|TRBV11-2
CASSLVGGGSYEQYF
TGTGCCAGCAGCTTAGTGGGGGGGGGCTCCTACGAGCAGTACTTC
>NA|TRBJ2-2|TRBD1|TRBV29-1
CSARTGGDTGELFF
TGCAGCGCCAGGACAGGGGGAGACACCGGGGAGCTGTTTTTT
>NA|TRBJ1-4|TRBD1|TRBV9
CASSVLGTGEEKLFF
TGTGCCAGCAGCGTACTGGGGACAGGGGAAGAAAAACTGTTTTTT
>NA|TRBJ2-5|TRBD2|TRBV7-9
CASSLTSEETQYF
TGTGCCAGCAGCCTAACTAGCGAGGAGACCCAGTACTTC
>NA|TRBJ1-6|TRBD1|TRBV11-2
CASSPTTGGGSPLHF
TGTGCCAGCAGCCCCACCACAGGGGGGGGTTCACCCCTCCACTTT
>NA|TRBJ1-2|NA|TRBV7-2
CASSLGPGRYGYTF
TGTGCCAGCAGCTTAGGTCCGGGCCGCTATGGCTACACCTTC
>once|TRBJ1-5|NA|TRBV6-5
CASSLTQGDQPQHF
TGTGCCAGCAGTTTGACTCAGGGAGATCAGCCCCAGCATTTT
>NA|TRBJ1-4|NA|TRBV18
CASSPLEDEKLFF
TGTGCCAGCTCACCCCTCGAGGATGAAAAACTGTTTTTT
>few|TRBJ2-7|TRBD2|TRBV6-5
CASSYSGLAGAEQYF
TGTGCCAGCAGCTACTCGGGACTAGCGGGAGCCGAGCAGTACTTC
>few|TRBJ1-5|NA|TRBV6-1
CASSEALASNQPQHF
TGTGCCAGCAGTGAAGCGCTTGCTAGCAATCAGCCCCAGCATTTT
>NA|TRBJ2-6|NA|TRBV2
CASTLEANVLTF
TGTGCCAGCACCCTCGAGGCCAACGTCCTGACTTTC
>NA|TRBJ2-7|NA|TRBV7-8
CASSHYYEQYF
TGTGCCAGCAGCCACTATTACGAGCAGTACTTC
>NA|TRBJ1-5|NA|TRBV19
CASSIGGPQTNQPQHF
TGTGCCAGTAGTATTGGAGGGCCCCAGACCAATCAGCCCCAGCATTTT
>NA|TRBJ1-5|NA|TRBV5-1
CASSRGDGNQPQHF
TGCGCCAGCAGCCGGGGGGACGGCAATCAGCCCCAGCATTTT
>NA|TRBJ2-7|NA|TRBV5-6
CASVVTAQYDEQYF
TGTGCCAGCGTGGTAACGGCCCAATACGACGAGCAGTACTTC
>NA|TRBJ2-5|NA|TRBV19
CASSVFHGSQETQYF
TGTGCCAGTAGTGTATTTCATGGGTCCCAAGAGACCCAGTACTTC
>NA|TRBJ1-1|NA|TRBV3-1/TRBV3-2
CASSPGEALPEAFF
TGTGCCAGCAGCCCAGGGGAGGCCCTGCCTGAAGCTTTCTTT
>NA|TRBJ2-3|NA|TRBV6-5
CASILLGTDTQYF
TGTGCCAGCATTCTCCTGGGGACAGATACGCAGTATTTT
>NA|TRBJ1-4|TRBD1|TRBV3-1/TRBV3-2
CASSSRGDRNEKLFF
TGTGCCAGCAGTTCGCGGGGGGACAGGAATGAAAAACTGTTTTTT
>NA|TRBJ2-3|NA|TRBV5-1
CASSLGVSTDTQYF
TGCGCCAGCAGCTTGGGAGTGAGCACAGATACGCAGTATTTT
>NA|TRBJ2-7|NA|TRBV11-3
CASSPMGGEQYF
TGTGCCAGCAGCCCCATGGGAGGCGAGCAGTACTTC
>NA|TRBJ1-3|NA|TRBV6-5
CASSYSDGYSGNTIYF
TGTGCCAGCAGTTACTCGGACGGTTACTCTGGAAACACCATATATTTT
>NA|TRBJ1-2|NA|TRBV4-3
CASSRAGASWGSNYGYTF
TGCGCCAGCAGCCGAGCCGGGGCCAGCTGGGGTTCTAACTATGGCTACACCTTC
>NA|TRBJ1-1|NA|TRBV11-3
CASSLDLGGVGTNTEAFF
TGTGCCAGCAGCTTAGATCTGGGGGGCGTGGGGACGAACACTGAAGCTTTCTTT
>NA|TRBJ2-7|TRBD2|TRBV6-5
CASGLAAYEQYF
TGTGCCAGCGGACTAGCGGCCTACGAGCAGTACTTC
>NA|TRBJ2-1|NA|TRBV7-7
CASSLDSHREQFF
TGTGCTAGCAGCTTAGACTCTCACCGGGAGCAGTTCTTC
>NA|TRBJ2-2|NA|TRBV2
CASRDRDTGELFF
TGTGCCAGCAGGGACAGAGACACCGGGGAGCTGTTTTTT
>NA|TRBJ2-3|TRBD2|TRBV7-8
CASSLASGSTDTQYF
TGTGCCAGCAGCCTCGCTAGCGGGAGCACAGATACGCAGTATTTT
>NA|TRBJ1-4|NA|TRBV3-1/TRBV3-2
CASSQDAGAANEKLFF
TGTGCCAGCAGCCAAGATGCGGGGGCTGCTAATGAAAAACTGTTTTTT
>NA|TRBJ2-2|TRBD1|TRBV3-1/TRBV3-2
CASSPPYGTVYTGELFF
TGTGCCAGCAGCCCGCCCTACGGGACAGTGTACACCGGGGAGCTGTTTTTT
>NA|TRBJ1-1|NA|TRBV5-6
CASSPLGVGLTEAFF
TGTGCCAGCAGCCCTTTGGGGGTTGGTTTAACTGAAGCTTTCTTT
>NA|TRBJ1-1|NA|TRBV4-1
CASRSIGINTEAFF
TGCGCCAGCAGATCCATTGGAATTAACACTGAAGCTTTCTTT
>NA|TRBJ2-7|NA|TRBV5-4
CASSRDTTYEQYF
TGTGCCAGCAGCCGGGACACTACCTACGAGCAGTACTTC